A single sample is the source of the 18 T cell receptor beta chains below, sequenced in a study of cytomegalovirus exposure and HLA in healthy donors. The assay was immunoSEQ multiplex PCR, and TCRdb's table has in-frame clones only and misses some. The table records about 110,000 clones, 90% to 96% of them present only once. The sample was PBMCs. The source is a young woman in good health and CMV-seronegative.

This chain uses TRBV7-6 with TRBJ2-5, with 7 bases lining up with TRBD2. Germline CDR1 and CDR2: SGHVS and FNYEAQ. There are 16 residues in the CDR3. After removal of 1 base from V and 2 bases from J, the junction contained 7 bases not matched to a gene. CDR3 residues: CASSLESGGQQETQYF. Here the CDR3 DNA reads TGTGCCAGCAGCTTAGAGTCGGGGGGTCAGCAAGAGACCCAGTACTTC. Together with reference TRBV7-6 and TRBJ2-5, the CDR3 gives the full variable domain: GAGVSQSPRYKVTKRGQDVALRCDPISGHVSLYWYRQALGQGPEFLTYFNYEAQQDKSGLPNDRFSAERPEGSISTLTIQRTEQRDSAMYRCASSLESGGQQETQYFGPGTRLLVL.

The chain recombines TRBV5-1 with TRBJ2-7, with 8 bases matching TRBD1. CDR3 length: 13 residues. After removal of 7 bases from V and 5 bases from J, the junction contained 8 bases not matched to a gene. CDR1 and CDR2 (germline): SGHRS, YFSETQ. CDR3 residues: CASATGAFDEQYF. The CDR3 coding sequence is TGCGCCAGCGCGACAGGGGCGTTCGACGAGCAGTACTTC.

V gene TRBV7-6 combines with J gene TRBJ2-5; 7 nucleotides match TRBD2. V lost 2 bases, J lost 5 bases, and 11 bases stayed unmatched. The CDR3 runs 16 residues. The germline V gene has CDR1 SGHVS and CDR2 FNYEAQ. CDR3 loop: CASSLKKIGRKETQYF. The CDR3 region has the DNA TGTGCCAGCAGCTTAAAGAAGATCGGGAGGAAGGAGACCCAGTACTTC.

The chain is built from TRBV15 and TRBJ1-1, with 8 positions matching TRBD1. Per germline, CDR1 LNHNV and CDR2 YYDKDF (reference sequence). This CDR3 contains 16 residues. The V segment lost 3 bases and the J segment 3 bases; nucleotides outside the gene matches: 9. The CDR3: CATSSTGGVWDTEAFF. The CDR3 nucleotides are TGTGCCACCAGCAGCACAGGGGGTGTCTGGGACACTGAAGCTTTCTTT.

The chain couples TRBV5-6 to TRBJ2-1; TRBD1 matches 9 bases. CDR1 and CDR2 (germline): SGHDT, YYEEEE. There are 16 residues in the CDR3. The ends lost 0 bases at V and 2 bases at J; junction bases unmatched: 3. The CDR3 sequence: CASSLGTGGPYNEQFF. CDR3 nucleotide sequence: TGTGCCAGCAGCTTGGGTACAGGGGGCCCCTACAATGAGCAGTTCTTC.

The chain employs TRBV28 and TRBJ1-2; 11 positions agree with TRBD1. This CDR3 comprises 15 residues. Germline CDR1 MDHEN, CDR2 SYDVKM. V dropped 5 bases and J dropped 4; count of bases not matched to a gene: 6. CDR3 sequence (DNA): TGTGCCAGCAGTCCCCCCGGACAGGGGGCCTATGGCTACACCTTC. Its translation is CASSPPGQGAYGYTF.

V and J are TRBV28 and TRBJ2-6; D possibly corresponds to TRBD1 (5 bases). The germline CDR1 and CDR2 sequences are MDHEN and SYDVKM. This CDR3 has 19 amino acids. V was clipped by 3 bases and J by 5 bases, with 23 bases between them. The CDR3 sequence: CASSFPPGVSSGWANVLTF. The CDR3 DNA follows: TGTGCCAGCAGTTTCCCCCCCGGTGTCTCCTCAGGGTGGGCCAACGTCCTGACTTTC.

The chain combines TRBV9 with TRBJ1-2; D gene ambiguous. V lost 3 bases to trimming and J lost 4 bases, with 10 bases between them. Germline values: CDR1 SGDLS, CDR2 YYNGEE. CDR3 size: 13 residues. The CDR3 here is CASSGGIGYGYTF. The CDR3 DNA reads TGTGCCAGCAGCGGAGGGATCGGCTATGGCTACACCTTC.

This chain connects TRBV28 to TRBJ1-2, with 11 nucleotides matching TRBD1. The V gene end was trimmed by 6 bases and the J gene end by 4 bases; junction bases not matched to a gene: 10. Germline assignment: CDR1 MDHEN and CDR2 SYDVKM. The CDR3 is 16 residues long. CDR3 in DNA: TGTGCCAGCAGGGCGGGGGGGACAGGGGGACCCTATGGCTACACCTTC. Its translation: CASRAGGTGGPYGYTF.

The genes are TRBV27 and TRBJ2-2; 13 bases match TRBD2. Germline V gene sequence: CDR1 MNHEY, CDR2 SMNVEV (reference sequence). V was clipped by 6 bases and J by 1 base; unmatched bases: 8. The CDR3 runs 18 residues. The CDR3 loop is CASSPTSGGALNTGELFF. Here the CDR3 DNA reads TGTGCCAGCAGCCCAACTAGCGGGGGGGCCCTGAACACCGGGGAGCTGTTTTTT.

The CDR3 sequence: CASSPGQVGSPLHF. The CDR3 region has the DNA TGTGCCAGCAGCCCAGGACAGGTTGGTTCACCCCTCCACTTT. The V gene is TRBV6-5, the J gene TRBJ1-6; 7 bases agree with TRBD1. Unmatched junction bases numbered 8, after V lost 6 bases and J lost 9 bases. Germline CDR1 MNHEY, CDR2 SVGAGI. CDR3 length equals 14 residues.

DNA of the CDR3: TGTGCCAGCTCACCACCGTCGGGGGGCCGGGACGAGCAGTACTTC. Protein product: CASSPPSGGRDEQYF. The rearrangement links TRBV18 to TRBJ2-7; TRBD2 is a possible D gene (7 bases). The length of the CDR3 is 15 residues. V lost 0 bases to trimming and J lost 5 bases, with 14 bases between them. Per germline, CDR1 KGHSH and CDR2 LQKENI.

The genes are TRBV30 and TRBJ2-1, with D possibly TRBD2 on 7 matching bases. This CDR3 spans 15 amino acids. V lost 0 bases and J lost 8, with 17 bases in between. Germline values: CDR1 GTSNPN, CDR2 SVGIG (reference sequence). CDR3 sequence (DNA): TGTGCCTGGAGTGTAGGGGGGGGCGGACCCGATGAGCAGTTCTTC. This gives the protein CAWSVGGGGPDEQFF.

This chain uses TRBV15 with TRBJ2-1; D perhaps matches TRBD1 (6 bases). The germline V gene encodes CDR1 LNHNV and CDR2 YYDKDF (reference sequence). CDR3 size: 15 residues. The germline V and J ends were trimmed by 0 bases and 0 bases, with 6 bases remaining between them. The CDR3 nucleotides are TGTGCCACCAGCAGAGACAGGGGCTCCTACAATGAGCAGTTCTTC. Its protein is CATSRDRGSYNEQFF.

CDR3 DNA sequence: TGTGCCAGCAAATTGTACAGCTACACAGATACGCAGTATTTT. Amino acids: CASKLYSYTDTQYF. The rearrangement uses TRBV6-6 and TRBJ2-3; unclear D gene. The germline gives CDR1 MNHNY, CDR2 SVGAGI (reference sequence). V was pared by 7 bases and J by 2 bases, with 13 bases between. The CDR3 contains 14 residues.

This sequence joins TRBV28 and TRBJ2-3; TRBD2 matches 9 bases. CDR3 length equals 14 residues. The germline V gene encodes CDR1 MDHEN and CDR2 SYDVKM. V lost 6 bases to trimming and J lost 0 bases; unmatched junction nucleotides: 1. CDR3 sequence reads: CASRRGGSTDTQYF. The CDR3 nucleotides read TGTGCCAGCAGGCGGGGGGGAAGCACAGATACGCAGTATTTT. The full variable domain, its missing parts supplied by reference TRBV28 and TRBJ2-3, is DVKVTQSSRYLVKRTGEKVFLECVQDMDHENMFWYRQDPGLGLRLIYFSYDVKMKEKGDIPEGYSVSREKKERFSLILESASTNQTSMYLCASRRGGSTDTQYFGPGTRLTVL.

The chain has TRBV11-2 and TRBJ1-4; D possibly corresponds to TRBD1 (6 bases). This CDR3 region has 16 residues. V was clipped by 3 bases and J by 7 bases, with 18 bases between them. Germline-derived CDR1 and CDR2 are SGHAT and FQNNGV. DNA for the CDR3: TGTGCCAGCAGCTTGGGGGCGAGGGGGGGCGGTGAAAAACTGTTTTTT. Its protein is CASSLGARGGGEKLFF.

The genes are TRBV7-2 and TRBJ2-7, with 7 bases aligning to TRBD1. The germline gives CDR1 SGHTA, CDR2 FQGNSA. The trim removed 1 base at V and 3 bases at J, leaving 3 bases unmatched. The length of the CDR3 is 14 residues. CDR3 in DNA: TGTGCCAGCAGCTTAGAGGGACAGAACTACGAGCAGTACTTC. Translation gives CASSLEGQNYEQYF.